This is a list of T cell receptor beta chains from one sample in a study of beta chain features in type 1 diabetes. Generated by immunoSEQ multiplex PCR, the TCRdb table keeps only in-frame clones and is missing some. The table lists 140,000 to 150,000 clones, about 13% of them singletons, with approximately 1.3% in the top ten. Sequencing was carried out using central memory CD4+ T cells from blood. The receptor source for this set is a man between 18 and 35 years old with type 1 diabetes. Each CDR3 is given without its conserved first and last residue. The order of the fields is V gene, CDR3 length, CDR3 protein.

V: TRBV19; length: 12; CDR3: ASSIRGDNSPLH
V: TRBV2; length: 13; CDR3: ASSGGPAGANVLT
V: TRBV11-2; length: 13; CDR3: ASSPGAPAGTEAF
V: TRBV28; length: 13; CDR3: ASSRLRGQYYEQY
V: TRBV25-1; length: 14; CDR3: ASRHPGQGAGGELF
V: TRBV15; length: 13; CDR3: ATSRSRTGVQPQH
V: TRBV6-6; length: 13; CDR3: ASSYSRVAGDTQY
V: TRBV5-6; length: 14; CDR3: ASSGERGSSYNEQF
V: TRBV2; length: 14; CDR3: ASSEGGLASYNEQF
V: TRBV4-2; length: 11; CDR3: ASSQVNEFEQY
V: TRBV7-9; length: 10; CDR3: ASSDGQGLRY
V: TRBV27; length: 12; CDR3: ASSFRTSNYGYT
V: TRBV29-1; length: 11; CDR3: SVVTGVNSPLH
V: TRBV4-2; length: 12; CDR3: ASSQGDSSQPQH
V: TRBV10-1; length: 10; CDR3: ASSAPSGGLF
V: TRBV10-3; length: 15; CDR3: AISESRGGLMSNEQF
V: TRBV7-2; length: 14; CDR3: ASSPPAGGAYNEQF
V: TRBV28; length: 12; CDR3: ASSPPQGGYEQY
V: TRBV9; length: 12; CDR3: ASSVNPANTEAF
V: TRBV2; length: 13; CDR3: ASSEQGPNLSPLH
V: TRBV5-1; length: 12; CDR3: ASSLGSRGNEQF
V: TRBV28; length: 12; CDR3: ASSRTRTETEAF
V: TRBV5-1; length: 11; CDR3: ASSLFSTDTQY
V: TRBV7-2; length: 14; CDR3: ASSLEYEMRSYEQY
V: TRBV23-1; length: 14; CDR3: ASSQSPPRGAYGYT
V: TRBV7-9; length: 13; CDR3: ASSLGGVGAEKLF
V: TRBV18; length: 14; CDR3: ASSPRDRGITGELF
V: TRBV11-3; length: 11; CDR3: AIEGYLTDTQY
V: TRBV7-9; length: 13; CDR3: ASSSQGVFNEKLF
V: TRBV18; length: 12; CDR3: ASSPREMNTEAF
V: TRBV16; length: 10; CDR3: ASSLTEKGPL
V: TRBV10-3; length: 11; CDR3: AISAGNRNTIY
V: TRBV18; length: 12; CDR3: ASHPGQTNTEAF
V: TRBV7-8; length: 13; CDR3: ASGIWRTGAYEQY
V: TRBV19; length: 16; CDR3: ASSPPGQGAFGNSPLH
V: TRBV7-9; length: 13; CDR3: ASSSRVAGANVLT
V: TRBV15; length: 16; CDR3: ATSRDRRGQYTNYGYT
V: TRBV15; length: 13; CDR3: ATSSTGLSNQPQH
V: TRBV14; length: 12; CDR3: ASSQGSGFNEQF
V: TRBV11-3; length: 11; CDR3: ASSRERGDTQY
V: TRBV5-4; length: 13; CDR3: ASGNRATGANVLT
V: TRBV5-1; length: 14; CDR3: ASSLGFRQQTDTQY
V: TRBV7-6; length: 14; CDR3: ASSPERASLGNEQF
V: TRBV5-1; length: 15; CDR3: ASSFSYSGGSTDTQY
V: TRBV14; length: 13; CDR3: ASSQGIGLATGYT
V: TRBV4-1; length: 14; CDR3: ASSQLAGSTNEKLF
V: TRBV19; length: 12; CDR3: ASSIDAFGGEQY